Listed here are 20 T cell receptor beta chains from one sample, sequenced in a study of cytomegalovirus exposure and HLA in healthy donors. 60 Vbeta and 13 Jbeta primers were used in PCR. The protocol was immunoSEQ multiplex PCR, while the TCRdb copy is restricted to in-frame clones and leaves out a portion. This sample has about 140,000 clones; around 79% occur once, and the top ten carry over 3%. Sequencing was done on a sample of PBMCs. The receptors shown here come from a female donor in good health and CMV-seronegative.

There are many counts of this clone. The gene calls are TRBV29-1 and TRBJ2-7; D gene unclear. The CDR3 loop spans 12 amino acids. Germline loops: CDR1 SQVTM, CDR2 ANQGSEA. V lost 3 bases and J 4 bases, leaving 10 bases between the germline ends. CDR3 residues: CSVEAAGYEQYF. For the CDR3, the DNA is TGCAGCGTTGAGGCCGCAGGTTACGAGCAGTACTTC.

The chain is built from TRBV5-1 and TRBJ2-7, with D maybe TRBD2 (6 bases). Germline values: CDR1 SGHRS, CDR2 YFSETQ. V lost 4 bases to trimming and J lost 1 base, with 12 bases between them. This CDR3 has 14 residues. Here the CDR3 reads CASSRGGDSYEQYF. The CDR3 DNA reads TGCGCCAGCAGCAGAGGAGGGGATTCCTACGAGCAGTACTTC.

This chain connects TRBV5-6 to TRBJ2-1; D is uncertain. V was shortened by 4 bases and J by 10 bases, with 15 bases between the two germline ends. CDR3 length: 13 residues. The germline CDR1 and CDR2 sequences are SGHDT and YYEEEE. The chain's CDR3 is CASSPNLVHEQFF. DNA for the CDR3: TGTGCCAGCAGCCCGAATCTAGTCCACGAGCAGTTCTTC.

The J gene is TRBJ2-2, the V gene TRBV7-8; D may be TRBD1 (6 bases). This CDR3 region has 16 residues. Germline CDR1 is SGHVS and CDR2 is FQNEAQ. Trimming stripped 5 bases from V and 0 bases from J, with 13 bases between. The CDR3, as DNA: TGTGCCAGCAGCCCTAGAACAGGGTCGAACACCGGGGAGCTGTTTTTT. Protein sequence: CASSPRTGSNTGELFF.

This chain joins TRBV11-3 and TRBJ2-1; TRBD2 is a possible D gene (5 bases). CDR1 SGHNT and CDR2 YENEEA come from the germline V gene. The CDR3 has 14 residues. The V end was cut by 2 bases, the J end by 2 bases, with 7 bases between. CDR3 region: CASSLTGTYNEQFF. CDR3 DNA: TGTGCCAGCAGCTTAACCGGGACCTACAATGAGCAGTTCTTC.

The genes are TRBV5-4 and TRBJ2-1; 9 bases align to TRBD2. Trimming removed 1 base from V and 4 bases from J; junction bases left unmatched: 3. The CDR3 has 15 amino acids. Germline assignment: CDR1 SGHNT and CDR2 YYREEE (reference sequence). The CDR3 loop is CASSLTAGGYNEQFF. The CDR3 nucleotides read TGTGCCAGCAGCTTGACGGCGGGGGGGTACAATGAGCAGTTCTTC.

The chain uses TRBV27 and TRBJ2-2; 8 bases are shared with TRBD2. This CDR3 contains 17 residues. Looked up from germline, CDR1 is MNHEY and CDR2 is SMNVEV (reference sequence). Trimming took 2 bases from V and 0 from J; bases not matched to a gene: 5. The CDR3 protein is CASSLNGGLANTGELFF. The CDR3 coding sequence is TGTGCCAGCAGTTTAAATGGGGGACTAGCGAACACCGGGGAGCTGTTTTTT.

This chain joins TRBV29-1 and TRBJ2-5; possibly TRBD1 for D (5 bases). Trimming pared 2 bases from V and 5 bases from J, leaving 15 bases between. Germline CDR1 reads SQVTM; CDR2 reads ANQGSEA. This CDR3 region has 14 residues. The DNA of the CDR3 is TGCAGCGTTGAAAGCCAGGGTTTAGGGGAGACCCAGTACTTC. This sequence encodes CSVESQGLGETQYF. The full variable domain, with the rest looked up from reference TRBV29-1 and TRBJ2-5, is SAVISQKPSRDICQRGTSLTIQCQVDSQVTMMFWYRQQPGQSLTLIATANQGSEATYESGFVIDKFPISRPNLTFSTLTVSNMSPEDSSIYLCSVESQGLGETQYFGPGTRLLVL.

V is TRBV2 and J is TRBJ2-3, with no clear D. The V gene's germline CDR1 is SNHLY and CDR2 FYNNEI. The CDR3 covers 16 residues. The V end was cut by 5 bases, the J end by 0 bases, with 15 bases between. The CDR3 DNA follows: TGTGCCAGCAGTCGCGTAGGAGAAACTAGCACAGATACGCAGTATTTT. Translating gives CASSRVGETSTDTQYF. The complete variable domain, with remaining parts taken from reference TRBV2 and TRBJ2-3, reads EPEVTQTPSHQVTQMGQEVILRCVPISNHLYFYWYRQILGQKVEFLVSFYNNEISEKSEIFDDQFSVERPDGSNFTLKIRSTKLEDSAMYFCASSRVGETSTDTQYFGPGTRLTVL.

The V and J genes are TRBV12-5 and TRBJ2-1; 7 bases line up with TRBD1. This CDR3 is built from 16 residues. The junction had 9 bases not matched to a gene; V was cut back by 7 bases and J by 0 bases. Looked up from germline, CDR1 is LGHNT and CDR2 is FRNRAP. DNA of the CDR3: TGTGCTAGTGTTCGACAGGGCGCAGGCTCCTACAATGAGCAGTTCTTC. It is translated as CASVRQGAGSYNEQFF.

The chain carries TRBV5-1 and TRBJ2-1; TRBD2 agrees at 10 bases. Germline loops: CDR1 SGHRS, CDR2 YFSETQ. V shed 0 bases, J shed 7 bases, and the junction held 1 base outside the gene matches. The CDR3 extends over 14 amino acids. The CDR3 region has the DNA TGCGCCAGCAGCTTGGGAGCGGGAGGGAATGAGCAGTTCTTC. It yields the protein CASSLGAGGNEQFF.

This clone was recorded only once. The chain employs TRBV7-2 and TRBJ2-2; possible D gene TRBD1, 5 bases. Trimming removed 5 bases from V and 7 bases from J, with 17 bases in between. This CDR3 is 15 amino acids long. Looked up from germline, CDR1 is SGHTA and CDR2 is FQGNSA. The chain's CDR3 is CASSAQVFEGGELFF. The CDR3 DNA follows: TGTGCCAGCAGCGCACAGGTCTTTGAAGGCGGGGAGCTGTTTTTT.

The V gene is TRBV9, the J gene TRBJ2-1; 11 positions agree with TRBD2. Germline V lookup: CDR1 SGDLS, CDR2 YYNGEE. The length of the CDR3 is 16 residues. The J segment lost 9 bases and the V segment lost 0 bases, leaving 8 bases of the junction unmatched. CDR3 nucleotide sequence: TGTGCCAGCAGCGTAGATATTAGCGGGGGGGCGGGTGAGCAGTTCTTC. It encodes CASSVDISGGAGEQFF.

The V and J genes are TRBV5-1 and TRBJ2-7, with 8 bases identical to TRBD1. The CDR3 loop spans 13 amino acids. CDR1 and CDR2 from the germline V gene are SGHRS and YFSETQ. Trimming took 3 bases from V and 5 from J; bases not matched to a gene: 4. CDR3 in amino acids: CASSSQGANEQYF. CDR3 bases: TGCGCCAGCAGCTCGCAGGGGGCTAACGAGCAGTACTTC.

The chain has TRBV29-1 and TRBJ2-7; 12 bases are a match to TRBD2. V shed 5 bases, J shed 2 bases, and the junction held 16 bases outside the gene matches. From germline, CDR1 is SQVTM and CDR2 ANQGSEA. CDR3 size: 18 residues. Written as DNA, the CDR3 is TGCAGCGTTTGCCACTGGACTAGCGGGGTCCTAAACACCTACGAGCAGTACTTC. Translated, it gives CSVCHWTSGVLNTYEQYF.

This sequence joins TRBV5-4 and TRBJ2-1, with D unclear. The V gene's germline CDR1 is SGHNT and CDR2 YYREEE (reference sequence). Trimming removed 1 base at V and 0 bases at J, with 5 bases between. This CDR3 contains 14 residues. The CDR3 DNA follows: TGTGCCAGCAGCTTGTCGGTCTCCTACAATGAGCAGTTCTTC. Encoded protein: CASSLSVSYNEQFF.

The gene calls are TRBV5-6 and TRBJ1-2; 9 nucleotides align to TRBD1. The CDR3 contains 15 residues. Germline CDR1 is SGHDT and CDR2 is YYEEEE. With V trimmed by 2 bases and J by 5 bases, 7 bases remained unmatched. CDR3 nucleotide sequence: TGTGCCAGCAGCTTATACAGGGGGCAATGGTATGGCTACACCTTC. The encoded protein is CASSLYRGQWYGYTF.

The chain is built from TRBV7-2 and TRBJ2-5; D might be TRBD1 (6 bases). The V end was cut by 3 bases, the J end by 1 base, with 12 bases between. CDR1 SGHTA and CDR2 FQGNSA come from the germline V gene. The CDR3 totals 15 residues. CDR3 sequence reads: CASSFSGQIQETQYF. The CDR3 nucleotides are TGTGCCAGCAGCTTCTCGGGACAAATCCAAGAGACCCAGTACTTC.

The V gene is TRBV11-2, the J gene TRBJ1-1; 8 bases agree with TRBD1. This CDR3 spans 13 amino acids. CDR1 is SGHAT and CDR2 is FQNNGV in the germline V gene. The junction had 0 bases not matched to a gene; V was cut back by 2 bases and J by 4 bases. The CDR3 DNA follows: TGTGCCAGCAGCTTAACAGGGGGCACTGAAGCTTTCTTT. It yields the protein CASSLTGGTEAFF. The full variable domain, rest sourced from reference TRBV11-2 and TRBJ1-1, is EAGVAQSPRYKIIEKRQSVAFWCNPISGHATLYWYQQILGQGPKLLIQFQNNGVVDDSQLPKDRFSAERLKGVDSTLKIQPAKLEDSAVYLCASSLTGGTEAFFGQGTRLTVV.

The chain links TRBV5-1 to TRBJ1-5; perhaps TRBD1 as D (6 bases). V lost 2 bases to trimming and J lost 7 bases, with 13 bases between them. Germline CDR1 reads SGHRS; CDR2 reads YFSETQ. The CDR3 sequence is 14 residues long. CDR3 protein: CASSFTGLGQPQHF. The CDR3 nucleotides are TGCGCCAGCAGCTTTACAGGGCTGGGGCAGCCCCAGCATTTT.